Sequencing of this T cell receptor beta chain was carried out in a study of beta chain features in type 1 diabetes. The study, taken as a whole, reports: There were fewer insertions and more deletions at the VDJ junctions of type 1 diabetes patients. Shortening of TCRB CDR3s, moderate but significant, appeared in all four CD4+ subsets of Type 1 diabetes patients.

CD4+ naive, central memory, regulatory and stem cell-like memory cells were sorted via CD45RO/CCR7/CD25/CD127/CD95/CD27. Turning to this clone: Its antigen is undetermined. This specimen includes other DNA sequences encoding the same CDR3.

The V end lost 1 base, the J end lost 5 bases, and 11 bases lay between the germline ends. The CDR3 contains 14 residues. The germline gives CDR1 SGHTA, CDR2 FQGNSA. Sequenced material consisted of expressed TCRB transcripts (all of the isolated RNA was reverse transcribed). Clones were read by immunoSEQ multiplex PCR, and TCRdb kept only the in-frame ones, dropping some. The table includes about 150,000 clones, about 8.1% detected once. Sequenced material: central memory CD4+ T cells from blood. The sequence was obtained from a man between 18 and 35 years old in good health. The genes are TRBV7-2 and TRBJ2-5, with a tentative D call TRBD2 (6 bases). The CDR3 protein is CASSLEGGSETQYF. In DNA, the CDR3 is TGTGCCAGCAGCTTAGAGGGAGGTTCGGAGACCCAGTACTTC.